This TCR beta chain was sequenced for a study of PD-1 blockade in classical Hodgkin lymphoma. Repertoires were generated with immunoSEQ multiplex PCR, while TCRdb's copy carries only in-frame clones and drops some. Of under 100,000 clones in the sample, about nine tenths are singletons; the top ten hold roughly 3%. Study outcomes and limitations: Patients newly diagnosed and complete responders had comparable baseline diversity.

All patients experienced relapse after autologous stem cell transplantation, and brentuximab vedotin exposure was variable. Comment on this clone: Its specificity is unknown.

Germline assignment: CDR1 MDHEN and CDR2 SYDVKM. This CDR3 is built from 15 residues. Between the trimmed V and J ends, which lost 7 bases and 0 bases, there was a span of 16 bases. The V and J genes are TRBV28 and TRBJ2-7; D is perhaps TRBD2 (5 bases). This specimen was peripheral blood mononuclear cells (PBMCs), taken before the second cycle of nivolumab. The sequence was obtained from a human donor with classical Hodgkin lymphoma. The CDR3 spells CASNELEGGSYEQYF. Here the CDR3 DNA reads TGTGCCAGCAATGAGTTAGAGGGTGGCTCCTACGAGCAGTACTTC. Variable domain in full (rest from reference TRBV28 and TRBJ2-7): DVKVTQSSRYLVKRTGEKVFLECVQDMDHENMFWYRQDPGLGLRLIYFSYDVKMKEKGDIPEGYSVSREKKERFSLILESASTNQTSMYLCASNELEGGSYEQYFGPGTRLTVT.